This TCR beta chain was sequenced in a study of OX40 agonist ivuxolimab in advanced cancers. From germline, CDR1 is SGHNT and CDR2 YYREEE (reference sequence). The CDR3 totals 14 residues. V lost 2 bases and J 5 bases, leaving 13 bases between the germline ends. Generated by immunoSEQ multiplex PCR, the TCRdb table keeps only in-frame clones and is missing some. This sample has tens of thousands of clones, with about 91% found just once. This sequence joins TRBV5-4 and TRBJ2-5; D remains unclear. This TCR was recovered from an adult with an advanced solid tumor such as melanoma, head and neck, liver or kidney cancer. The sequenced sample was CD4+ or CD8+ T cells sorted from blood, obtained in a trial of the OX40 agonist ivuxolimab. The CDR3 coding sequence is TGTGCCAGCAGCTTTTCTGGCAGTACGGAGACCCAGTACTTC. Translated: CASSFSGSTETQYF.